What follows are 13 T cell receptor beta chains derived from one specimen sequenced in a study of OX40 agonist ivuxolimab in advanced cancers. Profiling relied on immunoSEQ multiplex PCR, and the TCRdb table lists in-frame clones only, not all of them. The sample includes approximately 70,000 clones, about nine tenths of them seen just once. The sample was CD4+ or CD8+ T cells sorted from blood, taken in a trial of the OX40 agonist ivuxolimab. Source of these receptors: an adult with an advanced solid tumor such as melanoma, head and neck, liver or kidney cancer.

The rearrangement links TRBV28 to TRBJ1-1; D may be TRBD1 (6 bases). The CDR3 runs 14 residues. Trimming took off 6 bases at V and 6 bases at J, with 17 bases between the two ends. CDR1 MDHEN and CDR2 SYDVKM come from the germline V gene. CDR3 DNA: TGTGCCAGCAGGTTACAGGGCGTATCACCTGAAGCTTTCTTT. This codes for CASRLQGVSPEAFF.

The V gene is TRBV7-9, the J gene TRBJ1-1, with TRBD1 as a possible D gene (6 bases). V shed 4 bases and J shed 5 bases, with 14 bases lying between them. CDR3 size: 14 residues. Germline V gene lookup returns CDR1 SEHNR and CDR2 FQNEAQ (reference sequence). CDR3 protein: CASSSSWDKTEAFF. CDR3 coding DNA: TGTGCCAGCAGCTCATCGTGGGACAAAACTGAAGCTTTCTTT.

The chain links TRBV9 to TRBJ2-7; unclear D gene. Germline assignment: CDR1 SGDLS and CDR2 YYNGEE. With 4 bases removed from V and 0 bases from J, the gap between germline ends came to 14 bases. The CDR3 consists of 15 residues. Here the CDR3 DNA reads TGTGCCAGCAGCTTACACCCGGGTAGCTCCTACGAGCAGTACTTC. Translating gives CASSLHPGSSYEQYF.

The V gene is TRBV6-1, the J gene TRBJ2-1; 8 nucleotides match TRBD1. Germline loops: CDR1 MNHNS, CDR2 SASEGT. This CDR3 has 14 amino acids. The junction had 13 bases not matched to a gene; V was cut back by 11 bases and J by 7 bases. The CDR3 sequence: CASWTGQNKNEQFF. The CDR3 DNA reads TGTGCCTCCTGGACAGGGCAAAATAAAAATGAGCAGTTCTTC.

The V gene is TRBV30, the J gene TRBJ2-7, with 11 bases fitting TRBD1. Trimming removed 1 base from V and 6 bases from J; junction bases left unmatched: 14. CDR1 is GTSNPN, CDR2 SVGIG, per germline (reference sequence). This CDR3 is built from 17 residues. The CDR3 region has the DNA TGTGCCTGGAGTGGCTTTAACCGGGACAGGGGGATCTTCGAGCAGTACTTC. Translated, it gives CAWSGFNRDRGIFEQYF.

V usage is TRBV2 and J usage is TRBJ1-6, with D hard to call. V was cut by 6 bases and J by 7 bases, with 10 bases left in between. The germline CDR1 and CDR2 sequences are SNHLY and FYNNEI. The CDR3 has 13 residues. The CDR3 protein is CASRDYPNSPLHF. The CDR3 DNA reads TGTGCCAGCAGGGACTATCCCAATTCACCCCTCCACTTT.

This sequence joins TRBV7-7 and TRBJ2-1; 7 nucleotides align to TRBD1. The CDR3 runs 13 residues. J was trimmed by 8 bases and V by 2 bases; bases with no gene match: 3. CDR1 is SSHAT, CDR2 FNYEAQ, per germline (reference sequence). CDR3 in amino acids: CASSLLGGHEQFF. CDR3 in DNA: TGTGCCAGCAGCTTACTAGGGGGCCATGAGCAGTTCTTC.

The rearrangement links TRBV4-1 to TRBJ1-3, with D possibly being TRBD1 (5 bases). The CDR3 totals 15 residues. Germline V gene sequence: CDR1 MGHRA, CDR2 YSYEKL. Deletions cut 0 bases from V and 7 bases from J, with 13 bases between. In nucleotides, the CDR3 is TGCGCCAGCAGCCAAGAAAATTCACGGGGGAACACCATATATTTT. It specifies CASSQENSRGNTIYF.

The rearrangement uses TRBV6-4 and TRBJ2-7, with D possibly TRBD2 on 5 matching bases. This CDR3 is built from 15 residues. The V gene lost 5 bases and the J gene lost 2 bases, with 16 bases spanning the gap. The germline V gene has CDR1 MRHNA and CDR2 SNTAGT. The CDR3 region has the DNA TGTGCCAGCAGTATACTACCCGGGGTTACCTACGAGCAGTACTTC. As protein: CASSILPGVTYEQYF.

CDR3 loop: CASSPGTGSIGEQYF. The CDR3 bases are TGTGCCAGCTCACCCGGGACAGGGTCCATAGGCGAGCAGTACTTC. This chain connects TRBV18 to TRBJ2-7; TRBD1 agrees at 9 bases. Germline lookup yields CDR1 KGHSH and CDR2 LQKENI. This CDR3 region has 15 residues. V trimming: 3 bases; J trimming: 6 bases; junction bases outside the gene matches: 9.

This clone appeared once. CDR3 protein: CASSATGTGAYEQYF. In DNA, the CDR3 is TGTGCCAGCAGCGCAACCGGGACAGGAGCTTACGAGCAGTACTTC. This rearrangement joins TRBV9 to TRBJ2-7; the match to TRBD1 covers 8 bases. J lost 4 bases, V lost 3 bases, and 9 bases had no gene match. Germline CDR1 and CDR2: SGDLS and YYNGEE. The CDR3 spans 15 residues. Drawing the rest from reference TRBV9 and TRBJ2-7, the complete variable domain is DSGVTQTPKHLITATGQRVTLRCSPRSGDLSVYWYQQSLDQGLQFLIQYYNGEERAKGNILERFSAQQFPDLHSELNLSSLELGDSALYFCASSATGTGAYEQYFGPGTRLTVT.

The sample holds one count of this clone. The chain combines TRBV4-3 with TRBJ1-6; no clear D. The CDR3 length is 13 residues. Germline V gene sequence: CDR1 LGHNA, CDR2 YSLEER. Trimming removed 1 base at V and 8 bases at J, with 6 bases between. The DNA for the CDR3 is TGCGCCAGCAGCCAAGGGGGTTATTCACCCCTCCACTTT. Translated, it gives CASSQGGYSPLHF.

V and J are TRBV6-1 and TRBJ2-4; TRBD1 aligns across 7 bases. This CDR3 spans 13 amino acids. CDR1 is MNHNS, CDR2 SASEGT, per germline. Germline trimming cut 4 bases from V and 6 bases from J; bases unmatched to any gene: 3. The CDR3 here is CASSVGDRNIQYF. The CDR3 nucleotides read TGTGCCAGCAGTGTGGGGGACAGAAACATTCAGTACTTC.